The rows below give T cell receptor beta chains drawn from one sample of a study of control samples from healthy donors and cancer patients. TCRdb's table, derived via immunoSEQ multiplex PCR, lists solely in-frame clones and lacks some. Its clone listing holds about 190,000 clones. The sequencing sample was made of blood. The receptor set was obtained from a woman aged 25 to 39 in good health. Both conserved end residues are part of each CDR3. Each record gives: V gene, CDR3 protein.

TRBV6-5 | CASSYRVIAKNIQYF
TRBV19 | CASTSLGENYGYTF
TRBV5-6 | CASSLRVASGYGYTF
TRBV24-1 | CATSDPGGYYGYTF
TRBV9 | CASSVGKGSTGNTIYF
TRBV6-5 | CASSYSPTGNQPQHF
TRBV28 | CASSLDHYGYTF
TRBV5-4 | CASSWIDRGGDTQYF
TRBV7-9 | CASSFRAPHRVWANVLTF
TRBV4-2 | CASSQDRRLTSNQPQHF
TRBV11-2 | CASSLGDRGAETQYF
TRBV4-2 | CASSPTTPQGYGYTF
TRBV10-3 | CAIRPSTTGRSDYGYTF
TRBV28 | CASTGQGKGYEQYF
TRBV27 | CASIDSPYTDTQYF
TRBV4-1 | CASSQEVGTSGTRGNGYTF